This TCR beta chain derives from a study of blood T cell repertoires in COVID-19. Study summary: Acute-phase and convalescent COVID-19 samples originated in the United States, Italy and Spain. The cDNA or gDNA used as material had been derived from T cells, B-cell-depleted T cells, or PBMCs.

Patients of the Seattle cohort, enrolled during active infection, were followed longitudinally. Original methodology: Reference gene primers were amplified, and this amplification served to estimate nucleated cell counts. Sequenced by immunoSEQ multiplex PCR; TCRdb stores in-frame clones only, minus some. The DNA was the basis for D and trimming; V, J and clone size are from that table. The data contain about 250,000 clones, 85% to 95% of them seen just once; the ten biggest clones take up more than 0.65%. V was shortened by 5 bases and J by 1 base, with 11 bases between the two germline ends. The germline gives CDR1 SQVTM, CDR2 ANQGSEA. The CDR3 contains 13 residues.

Source material: peripheral blood. The rearrangement links TRBV29-1 to TRBJ1-1; no clear D gene. This clonotype was obtained from a man aged 25-40 years with COVID-19, enrolled during active disease. CDR3 region: CSVREQQNTEAFF. The CDR3 DNA is TGCAGCGTTCGGGAACAACAGAACACTGAAGCTTTCTTT.